The clone carrying this T cell receptor (beta chain) was seen a handful of times. The time point: patch test 1, 2 weeks after DPC sensitization. Treatment described: therapeutic diphenylcyclopropenone sensitization with weekly scalp DPC. Whole blood that had not been fractionated was the source of extracted total RNA. TCRdb used MiXCR to reprocess the RACE reads, holding one entry per CDR3 protein. The sample has approximately 340,000 distinct CDR3 sequences, 6% to 8.5% seen once. The sample is drawn from a study of human T cells and chemical hapten exposure. V dropped 6 bases and J dropped 3 bases, with 11 bases sitting between them. The CDR3 length is 13 residues. CDR1 is LNHDA and CDR2 is SQIVND in the germline V gene (reference sequence).

Sequencing used whole blood, obtained in connection with sensitization to the hapten diphenylcyclopropenone (DPC). This receptor was identified in a young woman with alopecia areata. Some clones in this sample may be carry-over from other donors' samples. The V gene is TRBV19, the J gene TRBJ1-2; a possible D gene is TRBD1 (5 bases). The CDR3 nucleotides are TGTGCCAGTAGGATCGGGGGGGACTATGGCTACACCTTC. Translating gives CASRIGGDYGYTF. The variable domain in full, with the rest retrieved from reference TRBV19 and TRBJ1-2, is DGGITQSPKYLFRKEGQNVTLSCEQNLNHDAMYWYRQDPGQGLRLIYYSQIVNDFQKGDIAEGYSVSREKKESFPLTVTSAQKNPTAFYLCASRIGGDYGYTFGSGTRLTVV.